The 8 T cell receptor beta chains presented below share a single source sample, sequenced in a study of T cell responses to AZD1222 COVID-19 vaccine. Method: immunoSEQ multiplex PCR; TCRdb's copy keeps in-frame clones and lacks some. Among 150,000 to 200,000 clones listed, approximately 93% were seen once. The material was peripheral blood, obtained 28 days after the second AZD1222 dose. These receptors were collected from an adult who received the AZD1222 COVID-19 vaccine.

The rearrangement links TRBV6-5 to TRBJ2-7, with D possibly called TRBD1 or TRBD2 (5 bases each). The CDR3 runs to 14 residues. Germline CDR1 is MNHEY and CDR2 is SVGAGI. Trimming left V 7 bases short and J 3 bases short, with 16 bases between. The CDR3 region has the DNA TGTGCCAGCAACTGGCTAGCAGGGAACTACGAGCAGTACTTC. This gives the protein CASNWLAGNYEQYF.

This sequence joins TRBV29-1 and TRBJ2-3, with D perhaps matching TRBD1 or TRBD2 (5 bases each). Trimming removed 0 bases from V and 7 bases from J, with 11 bases in between. The germline CDR1 and CDR2 sequences are SQVTM and ANQGSEA. There are 13 residues in the CDR3. This CDR3 is CSVEEGPPHTQYF. As DNA, the CDR3 is TGCAGCGTTGAAGAGGGACCACCCCATACGCAGTATTTT.

The chain has TRBV7-8 and TRBJ2-1; 16 nucleotides match TRBD2. J lost 9 bases, V lost 5 bases, and 10 bases had no gene match. Germline V CDR1 and CDR2: SGHVS, FQNEAQ. This CDR3 is 17 amino acids long. In nucleotides, the CDR3 is TGTGCCAGCAGCCGAACCGGGACTAGCGGGAGGGCCCTTGAGCAGTTCTTC. Translated: CASSRTGTSGRALEQFF.

The chain couples TRBV28 to TRBJ2-5; TRBD2 matches at 13 bases. Germline V lookup: CDR1 MDHEN, CDR2 SYDVKM. The CDR3 loop spans 14 amino acids. Losses at the gene ends were 8 bases for V and 5 bases for J; bases not matched to a gene: 5. The CDR3 DNA sequence: TGTGCCAGCGGCAGGACTAGCGGGAGTGAGACCCAGTACTTC. Protein sequence: CASGRTSGSETQYF.

The sample holds one count of this clone. This chain uses TRBV18 with TRBJ2-5, with 7 bases matching TRBD1. Germline V gives CDR1 KGHSH, CDR2 LQKENI. CDR3 length: 13 amino acids. The V gene end was trimmed by 6 bases and the J gene end by 4 bases; junction bases not matched to a gene: 5. The CDR3 DNA reads TGTGCCAGCTCGCCCGGGACAGCAGAGACCCAGTACTTC. This sequence encodes CASSPGTAETQYF.

The chain employs TRBV5-1 and TRBJ1-1; 9 bases are a match to TRBD1. This CDR3 is 14 amino acids long. Trimming cost V 0 bases and J 6 bases; bases outside gene matches: 3. Looked up from germline, CDR1 is SGHRS and CDR2 is YFSETQ. CDR3 nucleotides: TGCGCCAGCAGCTTGGGGACAGGGGTACCTGAAGCTTTCTTT. Its protein is CASSLGTGVPEAFF.

The chain has TRBV28 and TRBJ1-5, with unresolved D. CDR3 length: 15 amino acids. Trimming cost V 8 bases and J 2 bases, with 16 bases left between them. Germline CDR1 is MDHEN and CDR2 is SYDVKM. The CDR3 coding sequence is TGTGCCAGCGTCGGAGCGCCTGGGGGCAATCAGCCCCAGCATTTT. Amino acid sequence: CASVGAPGGNQPQHF. Full variable domain (remainder filled in from reference TRBV28 and TRBJ1-5): DVKVTQSSRYLVKRTGEKVFLECVQDMDHENMFWYRQDPGLGLRLIYFSYDVKMKEKGDIPEGYSVSREKKERFSLILESASTNQTSMYLCASVGAPGGNQPQHFGDGTRLSIL.

The gene calls are TRBV6-5 and TRBJ2-7; D call uncertain. The germline CDR1 and CDR2 sequences are MNHEY and SVGAGI. Deletions cut 0 bases from V and 0 bases from J, with 9 bases between. The CDR3 consists of 15 residues. The CDR3 DNA sequence: TGTGCCAGCAGTTACTCGAAGGGTTACTCCTACGAGCAGTACTTC. Amino acid sequence: CASSYSKGYSYEQYF.